This paragraph reports one T cell receptor (beta chain). Its antigen is still unknown. No clone much larger than this one lies a single base away; base qualities are absent. This sample was included in a study of siplizumab effects on memory and regulatory T cells (dated by TCRdb to about 2019). Some background on the complete study: The effect of the anti-CD2 antibody siplizumab on alloreactive T-cell subsets was examined in allogeneic mixed lymphocyte reactions constructed from human PBMCs.

Library method: the immunoSEQ multiplex PCR assay. Approximately 10^5 TCR templates per sample were assayed on the deep sequencing platform. Genomic DNA extracted from sorted T cells was used for TCRbeta CDR3 sequencing. In the original analysis: The R programming language was used for clonal analysis of the TCRbeta CDR3 data. Alloreactive CD4+ and CD8+ clones were identified by comparing unstimulated samples to CFSE-low samples taken after the reaction. Alloreactive CD4+ clones were assigned to regulatory or non-regulatory origin by matching sequences to sorted unstimulated Treg and non-Treg repertoires. In its TCRdb copy, this immuneACCESS table keeps in-frame sequences only and misses some clones. Where compared with another copy, unresolved V genes explain less than half of these, and the others have no known cause. The D gene and trimming were derived from the DNA, and the V and J assignments and clone size from that table. The sample contains about 82,000 clones, 87% of them found a single time. Under 2% of the sample lies in the top ten.

The CDR3, cysteine through phenylalanine, is 12 amino acids long. Here the CDR3 DNA is all that survives: 36 bases in frame from base 1. The germline V gene encodes CDR1 SGHVS and CDR2 FQNEAQ. V is shortened by 1 base, J by 6 bases, and the region joining them spans 5 bases. Beyond this particular receptor, the publication reports: Among mappable alloreactive CD4+ clones, the Treg-derived fraction averaged around 63% with siplizumab versus 25% to 30% in control reactions. Because sequences at frequencies below about 10^-5 were poorly captured, only a minor fraction of alloreactive clones could be mapped back to unstimulated subsets. Siplizumab significantly reduced the cumulative frequency of alloreactive sequences traceable to unstimulated CD4+ memory T cells. For roughly 75-97% of proliferating CD4+ or CD8+ clones, no naive or memory phenotype could be assigned. The suppressive function of proliferating Tregs from siplizumab cultures was not functionally confirmed. Unstimulated naive T cells appeared to be more diverse than memory T cells, and naive cells seemed to make a substantial contribution to the alloresponse.

Sorted unstimulated T cells, along with proliferating T cells recovered from mixed lymphocyte reactions, underwent TCRbeta CDR3 sequencing. Fresh whole blood from approximately ten HLA-typed healthy donors was used to isolate PBMCs. To map where alloreactive clones came from, unstimulated CD4+ regulatory T cells were FACS-sorted. The sequence was collected from a human donor in good health. Sequenced sample: Tregs sorted from blood. The sequence links TRBV7-8 to TRBJ2-3, with the D gene uncertain. CDR3 protein: CASSLVWDTQYF. The DNA sequence is TGTGCCAGCAGCTTAGTATGGGATACGCAGTATTTT.